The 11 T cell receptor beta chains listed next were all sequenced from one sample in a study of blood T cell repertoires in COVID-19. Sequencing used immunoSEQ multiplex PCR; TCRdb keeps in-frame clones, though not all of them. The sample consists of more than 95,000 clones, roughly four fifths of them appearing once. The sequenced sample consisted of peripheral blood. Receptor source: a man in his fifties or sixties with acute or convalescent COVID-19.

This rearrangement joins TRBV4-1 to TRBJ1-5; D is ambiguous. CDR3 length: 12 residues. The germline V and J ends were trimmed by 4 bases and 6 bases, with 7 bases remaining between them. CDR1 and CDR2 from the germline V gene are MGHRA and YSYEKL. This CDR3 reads CASSLPGQPQHF. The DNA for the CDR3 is TGCGCCAGCAGCCTTCCAGGTCAGCCCCAGCATTTT.

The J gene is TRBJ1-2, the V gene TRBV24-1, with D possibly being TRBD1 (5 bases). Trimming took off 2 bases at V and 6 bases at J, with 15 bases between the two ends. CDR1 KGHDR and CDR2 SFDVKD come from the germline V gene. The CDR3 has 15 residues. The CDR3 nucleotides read TGTGCCACCAGTGATTGGGGGGGGGATCTGGATGGCTACACCTTC. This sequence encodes CATSDWGGDLDGYTF.

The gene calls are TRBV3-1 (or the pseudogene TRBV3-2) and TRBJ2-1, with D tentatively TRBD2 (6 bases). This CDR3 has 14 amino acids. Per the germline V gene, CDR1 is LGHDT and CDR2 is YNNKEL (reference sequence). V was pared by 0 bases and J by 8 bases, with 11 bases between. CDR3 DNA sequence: TGTGCCAGCAGCCAAGATTCTGGAGGGGATGAGCAGTTCTTC. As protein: CASSQDSGGDEQFF.

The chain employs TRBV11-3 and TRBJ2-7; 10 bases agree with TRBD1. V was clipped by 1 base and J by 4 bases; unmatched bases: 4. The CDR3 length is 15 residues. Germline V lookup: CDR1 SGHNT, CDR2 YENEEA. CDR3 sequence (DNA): TGTGCCAGCAGCTTAGCCCGGGACAGGGGTTACGAGCAGTACTTC. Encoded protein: CASSLARDRGYEQYF. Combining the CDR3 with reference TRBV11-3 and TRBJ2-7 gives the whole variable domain EAGVVQSPRYKIIEKKQPVAFWCNPISGHNTLYWYLQNLGQGPELLIRYENEEAVDDSQLPKDRFSAERLKGVDSTLKIQPAELGDSAVYLCASSLARDRGYEQYFGPGTRLTVT.

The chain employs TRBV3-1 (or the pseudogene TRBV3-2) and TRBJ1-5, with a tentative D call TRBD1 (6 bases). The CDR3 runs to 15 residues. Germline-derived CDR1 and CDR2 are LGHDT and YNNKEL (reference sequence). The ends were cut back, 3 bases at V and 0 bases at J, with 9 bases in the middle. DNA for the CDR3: TGTGCCAGCAGCCATAACAGGGCTAGCAATCAGCCCCAGCATTTT. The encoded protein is CASSHNRASNQPQHF.

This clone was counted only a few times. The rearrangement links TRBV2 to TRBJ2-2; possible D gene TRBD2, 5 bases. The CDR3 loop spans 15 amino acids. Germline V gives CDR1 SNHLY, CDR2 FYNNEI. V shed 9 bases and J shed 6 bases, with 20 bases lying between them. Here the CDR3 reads CASTLGLISAGELFF. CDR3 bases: TGTGCCAGTACCCTAGGGTTAATTAGCGCCGGGGAGCTGTTTTTT.

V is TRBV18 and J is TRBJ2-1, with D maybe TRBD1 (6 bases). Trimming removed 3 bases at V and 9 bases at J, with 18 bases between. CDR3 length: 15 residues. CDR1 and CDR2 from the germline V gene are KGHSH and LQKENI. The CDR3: CASSPVGQGLGEQFF. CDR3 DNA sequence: TGTGCCAGCTCACCTGTAGGGCAGGGGTTGGGTGAGCAGTTCTTC.

The CDR3: CASSKGGRGGETQYF. Written as DNA, the CDR3 is TGTGCCAGCAGCAAAGGAGGTCGGGGGGGCGAGACCCAGTACTTC. The chain uses TRBV21-1 and TRBJ2-5; the listed D gene, TRBD2, was not tested against the DNA. TRBV21-1 is a recognized pseudogene. The CDR3 spans 15 residues.

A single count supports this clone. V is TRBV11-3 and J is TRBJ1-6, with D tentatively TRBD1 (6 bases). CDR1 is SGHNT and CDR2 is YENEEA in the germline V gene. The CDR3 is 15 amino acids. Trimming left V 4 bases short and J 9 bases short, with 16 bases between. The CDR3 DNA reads TGTGCCAGCAGCTCCGGACAGCCAGGGATTTCACCCCTCCACTTT. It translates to CASSSGQPGISPLHF.

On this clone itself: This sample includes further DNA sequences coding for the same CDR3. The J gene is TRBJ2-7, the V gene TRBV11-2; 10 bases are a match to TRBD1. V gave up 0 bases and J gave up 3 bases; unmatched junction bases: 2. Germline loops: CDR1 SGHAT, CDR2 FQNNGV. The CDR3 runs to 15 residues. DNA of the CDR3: TGTGCCAGCAGCTTAGATCGGGACAGGGGCTACGAGCAGTACTTC. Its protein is CASSLDRDRGYEQYF.

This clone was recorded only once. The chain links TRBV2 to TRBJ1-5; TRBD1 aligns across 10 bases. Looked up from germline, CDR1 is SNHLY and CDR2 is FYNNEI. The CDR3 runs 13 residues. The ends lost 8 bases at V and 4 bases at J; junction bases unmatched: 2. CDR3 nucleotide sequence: TGTGCCAGCTTGGGACAGGGGAATCAGCCCCAGCATTTT. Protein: CASLGQGNQPQHF. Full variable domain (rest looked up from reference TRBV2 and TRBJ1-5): EPEVTQTPSHQVTQMGQEVILRCVPISNHLYFYWYRQILGQKVEFLVSFYNNEISEKSEIFDDQFSVERPDGSNFTLKIRSTKLEDSAMYFCASLGQGNQPQHFGDGTRLSIL.